Listed below are T cell receptor beta chains from one sample, sequenced in a study of neoadjuvant nivolumab and ipilimumab in lung cancer. Sequencing was performed with immunoSEQ multiplex PCR; in TCRdb, only in-frame clones are kept and a portion is missing. The sample yields 30,000 or so clones, roughly 90% seen once. The starting material was peripheral blood, obtained after neoadjuvant nivolumab, alone or with ipilimumab, at or shortly before surgery. Every receptor here comes from an adult with non-small cell lung cancer. Both conserved end residues are part of each CDR3. D genes are given only for firm matches. Only part of the rows carry a size: once, few, many, or a class if the clone is expanded.

D	V	J	length	size	DNA	CDR3
NA	TRBV10-3	TRBJ1-2	14	NA	TGTGCCATTTCGGAGGGGGGGGAAGTCTATGGCTACACCTTC	CAISEGGEVYGYTF
NA	TRBV5-1	TRBJ1-5	10	NA	TGCGCCAGCAGCCCTCGGCCCCAGCATTTT	CASSPRPQHF
NA	TRBV15	TRBJ2-3	16	NA	TGTGCCACCAGCAGAGCGTGGGACCGCCCAGGAGATACGCAGTATTTT	CATSRAWDRPGDTQYF
TRBD1	TRBV5-1	TRBJ1-5	18	NA	TGCGCCAGCAGCTCCTCGGGGACAGGGGAACATAGCAATCAGCCCCAGCATTTT	CASSSSGTGEHSNQPQHF
NA	TRBV14	TRBJ2-1	14	NA	TGTGCCAGCAGCCTCCTTAAGCGGTACAATGAGCAGTTCTTC	CASSLLKRYNEQFF
NA	TRBV7-9	TRBJ2-1	15	NA	TGTGCCAGCAGCTTTAGGGGGGATGTTTACAATGAGCAGTTCTTC	CASSFRGDVYNEQFF
NA	TRBV7-3	TRBJ1-2	13	NA	TGTGCCAGCAGCTCAGAGGAGTCCTATGGCTACACCTTC	CASSSEESYGYTF
NA	TRBV11-1	TRBJ1-1	14	NA	TGTGCCAGCAGCTTAGCGCGGGGGGGCACTGAAGCTTTCTTT	CASSLARGGTEAFF
NA	TRBV28	TRBJ1-2	12	NA	TGTGCCAGCAGTAACGATCAATATGGCTACACCTTC	CASSNDQYGYTF
TRBD2	TRBV5-1	TRBJ2-2	15	once	TGCGCCAGCAGCTTGGAGGGAGGGCGATCCGGGGAGCTGTTTTTT	CASSLEGGRSGELFF
TRBD1	TRBV14	TRBJ1-3	16	NA	TGTGCCAGCAGCCAAGATCAAACAGGGGGCCTTAACACCATATATTTT	CASSQDQTGGLNTIYF
NA	TRBV6-4	TRBJ2-3	14	NA	TGTGCCAGCAGCGATAGGGGGAGCACAGATACGCAGTATTTT	CASSDRGSTDTQYF
NA	TRBV20-1	TRBJ2-5	11	NA	TGCAGTGCCCCGGTGAAAGAGACCCAGTACTTC	CSAPVKETQYF
TRBD1	TRBV7-9	TRBJ2-7	15	NA	TGTGCCAGCAGCCTAGACAGGGGGGAGCCCTACGAGCAGTACTTC	CASSLDRGEPYEQYF
NA	TRBV6-5	TRBJ2-7	14	NA	TGTGCCAGCAGTCCCTCACGGGTAGGGTACGAGCAGTACTTC	CASSPSRVGYEQYF
TRBD1	TRBV7-9	TRBJ2-3	16	NA	TGTGCCAGCAGCGCCCTTACAGGGGGCATCGGAGATACGCAGTATTTT	CASSALTGGIGDTQYF
NA	TRBV5-1	TRBJ2-5	17	NA	TGCGCCAGCAGCTTTAGATCTTCGGACGCCGCCCCAGAGACCCAGTACTTC	CASSFRSSDAAPETQYF
TRBD2	TRBV11-2	TRBJ2-7	16	once	TGTGCCAGCAGCCCATCCCTGGGTAGCGGGAGTGCTAAGCAGTACTTC	CASSPSLGSGSAKQYF
TRBD1	TRBV5-1	TRBJ2-5	15	NA	TGCGCCAGCAGCTTGGGAAGGGACAGCGGTCGAGCCCAGTACTTC	CASSLGRDSGRAQYF
TRBD2	TRBV7-2	TRBJ2-1	15	NA	TGTGCCAGCAGCTTGACGAGCGGGAGTTCGAATGAGCAGTTCTTC	CASSLTSGSSNEQFF
NA	TRBV9	TRBJ1-3	15	NA	TGTGCCAGCAGCGTAGCTGAGGCAGGGATCAACACCATATATTTT	CASSVAEAGINTIYF
TRBD2	TRBV6-1	TRBJ2-7	18	NA	TGTGCCAGCAGTGCTTGGAGACCCGGGACTAGCGGGAGAAACGAGCAGTACTTC	CASSAWRPGTSGRNEQYF
NA	TRBV11-2	TRBJ2-7	14	once	TGTGCCAGCAGCTTAAATCCGAGCGGATTGGGGCAGTACTTC	CASSLNPSGLGQYF
NA	TRBV11-2	TRBJ1-5	13	NA	TGTGCCAGCAGCTTGGGGGGCCGACAGCCCCAGCATTTT	CASSLGGRQPQHF
NA	TRBV4-2	TRBJ2-7	16	NA	TGTGCCAGCAGCCAAGTTAGGGTCTCCCCCCTCGACGAGCAGTACTTC	CASSQVRVSPLDEQYF
TRBD2	TRBV18	TRBJ2-7	17	NA	TGTGCCAGCTCACCACGGACTAGCGGGAGTAAAGGCAGCGAGCAGTACTTC	CASSPRTSGSKGSEQYF
TRBD1	TRBV25-1	TRBJ1-1	13	NA	TGTGCCAGCAACCAGGGGGTTGGCACTGAAGCTTTCTTT	CASNQGVGTEAFF
NA	TRBV4-1	TRBJ1-5	17	NA	TGCGCCAGCAGCAAACCAGATAGGGCGGATAGCAATCAGCCCCAGCATTTT	CASSKPDRADSNQPQHF
NA	TRBV9	TRBJ2-7	13	NA	TGTGCCAGCAGCGTAGGACAGTTAAGCGAGCAGTACTTC	CASSVGQLSEQYF
NA	TRBV6-6	TRBJ2-5	14	NA	TGTGCCAGCAGTTACGGGCAGTACCAAGAGACCCAGTACTTC	CASSYGQYQETQYF
NA	TRBV2	TRBJ1-1	14	NA	TGTGCCAGAGGTACAGGCGCCGAAGGTGCTGAAGCTTTCTTT	CARGTGAEGAEAFF
NA	TRBV14	TRBJ2-1	15	NA	TGTGCCAGCAGCCAAATGGGGGGTATCTTGAATGAGCAGTTCTTC	CASSQMGGILNEQFF
TRBD2	TRBV2	TRBJ2-7	15	NA	TGTGCCAGCAGTGAAAGGCGGGAGTCCCTCCGCGAGCAGTACTTC	CASSERRESLREQYF
NA	TRBV7-9	TRBJ2-3	11	NA	TGTGCCAGCAGCTTAACAGATACGCAGTATTTT	CASSLTDTQYF
TRBD1	TRBV4-1	TRBJ2-4	19	NA	TGCGCCAGCAGCCAAGATCGAAATGGGGGACAGGTAGCCAAAAACATTCAGTACTTC	CASSQDRNGGQVAKNIQYF
NA	TRBV5-1	TRBJ2-3	15	NA	TGCGCCAGCAGCTTGGAGGGAGCCGAGGTGGATACGCAGTATTTT	CASSLEGAEVDTQYF
NA	TRBV6-5	TRBJ2-4	14	once	TGTGCCAGCAGTGTTTCCGGTAACAAAAACATTCAGTACTTC	CASSVSGNKNIQYF
NA	TRBV11-2	TRBJ2-5	14	once	TGTGCCAGCAGCTTAGAGGGGGCGGGAGAGACCCAGTACTTC	CASSLEGAGETQYF
TRBD1	TRBV25-1	TRBJ2-1	15	once	TGTGCCAGCAGTGAATCAGGGACAGGGAGCAATGAGCAGTTCTTC	CASSESGTGSNEQFF
NA	TRBV2	TRBJ2-7	12	once	TGTGCCAGCAGTCAGGGAGCCTACGAGCAGTACTTC	CASSQGAYEQYF
NA	TRBV11-2	TRBJ2-7	15	NA	TGTGCCAGCAGCTTAGTGCCCGGGGCGGCCTACGAGCAGTACTTC	CASSLVPGAAYEQYF
NA	TRBV7-9	TRBJ1-1	13	NA	TGTGCCAGCAGCTCATCGGACGGGAGTGAAGCTTTCTTT	CASSSSDGSEAFF
NA	TRBV5-8	TRBJ2-3	13	NA	TGTGCCAGCAGCCTGGGGCCCACTTATACGCAGTATTTT	CASSLGPTYTQYF
NA	TRBV28	TRBJ2-7	11	NA	TGTGCCAGCAGTTCCACCCACGAGCAGTACTTC	CASSSTHEQYF
TRBD1	TRBV28	TRBJ2-7	14	NA	TGTGCCAGCAGGGGGACAGGGGGATCCTACGAGCAGTACTTC	CASRGTGGSYEQYF
TRBD1	TRBV11-3	TRBJ2-7	12	NA	TGTGCCAGCAGCTTGACAGGGTACGAGCAGTACTTC	CASSLTGYEQYF
TRBD1	TRBV29-1	TRBJ2-7	12	NA	TGCAGCGTGAGGGGACAGGTGGACGAGCAGTACTTC	CSVRGQVDEQYF
NA	TRBV6-6	TRBJ2-7	15	few	TGTGCCAGCAGCTCCCCGACACTTAACTCCTACGAGCAGTACTTC	CASSSPTLNSYEQYF
NA	TRBV7-8	TRBJ1-3	15	NA	TGTGCCAGCAGCTTGGAATCATCCCCTGGAAACACCATATATTTT	CASSLESSPGNTIYF
TRBD1	TRBV7-9	TRBJ1-2	14	NA	TGTGCCAGCAGCTTAACGGGACAGCTCTATGGCTACACCTTC	CASSLTGQLYGYTF
TRBD1	TRBV19	TRBJ2-5	15	NA	TGTGCCAGTAGCGTGGGACAGGGATTAAAAGAGACCCAGTACTTC	CASSVGQGLKETQYF
NA	TRBV15	TRBJ2-3	16	NA	TGTGCCACCCACCCTGGGGTCGGGACCCGGACAGATACGCAGTATTTT	CATHPGVGTRTDTQYF
NA	TRBV29-1	TRBJ2-5	14	NA	TGCAGCGTTGCCTATCAGGGGCTTAAAGAGACCCAGTACTTC	CSVAYQGLKETQYF
NA	TRBV28	TRBJ1-5	15	NA	TGTGCCAGCAGTTTCTGGGGGGGAGACAATCAGCCCCAGCATTTT	CASSFWGGDNQPQHF
TRBD1	TRBV18	TRBJ1-1	17	NA	TGTGCCAGCTCACCCCTGGACAGGTCGGTGTGGAACACTGAAGCTTTCTTT	CASSPLDRSVWNTEAFF
NA	TRBV12-5	TRBJ1-5	15	NA	TGTGCTAGTGGGGAGGCAGGGGCCCCCAATCAGCCCCAGCATTTT	CASGEAGAPNQPQHF